Following are 21 T cell receptor beta chains from one sample sequenced in a study of cytomegalovirus exposure and HLA in healthy donors. Researchers ran the PCR with 60 Vbeta and 13 Jbeta primers. Repertoires were generated with immunoSEQ multiplex PCR, while TCRdb's copy carries only in-frame clones and drops some. The data show some 130,000 clones, about 74% seen once. The sample consisted of PBMCs. Receptors were obtained from a male donor in good health and CMV-seronegative.

This CDR3 is CASRREGGDQPQHF. CDR3 sequence (DNA): TGTGCCAGCAGAAGGGAAGGGGGGGATCAGCCCCAGCATTTT. The rearrangement links TRBV7-9 to TRBJ1-5; the D gene is possibly TRBD1 (6 bases). This CDR3 is built from 14 residues. Germline V gene data show CDR1 as SEHNR and CDR2 as FQNEAQ (reference sequence). V lost 6 bases and J 5 bases, leaving 14 bases between the germline ends.

The V gene is TRBV18, the J gene TRBJ2-3, with 8 bases identical to TRBD2. V lost 3 bases and J lost 0; bases outside the gene matches: 5. CDR1 and CDR2 from the germline V gene are KGHSH and LQKENI. This CDR3 is built from 16 residues. CDR3 nucleotide sequence: TGTGCCAGCTCACCTTCTAGCGGGCTGAGCACAGATACGCAGTATTTT. Translated, it gives CASSPSSGLSTDTQYF.

The V call is TRBV30, the J call TRBJ2-5; a possible D gene is TRBD2 (5 bases). CDR3 length: 17 amino acids. The ends were cut back, 1 base at V and 3 bases at J, with 21 bases in the middle. Germline values: CDR1 GTSNPN, CDR2 SVGIG (reference sequence). The CDR3 DNA follows: TGTGCCTGGAGTGCATGGATTCGTGGGAGCCCTAAAGAGACCCAGTACTTC. Its translation is CAWSAWIRGSPKETQYF.

The count of this clone is one. V is TRBV29-1 and J is TRBJ2-7; 10 nucleotides match TRBD1. CDR3 size: 13 residues. Germline loops: CDR1 SQVTM, CDR2 ANQGSEA. Germline trimming cut 6 bases from V and 1 base from J; bases unmatched to any gene: 3. In DNA form, the CDR3 reads TGCAGCGTCGGACAGGGGGTTTCCTACGAGCAGTACTTC. Its protein product is CSVGQGVSYEQYF.

This chain joins TRBV7-3 and TRBJ2-1; D perhaps matches TRBD1 (6 bases). CDR1 is SGHTA and CDR2 is FQGTGA in the germline V gene. Between the trimmed V and J ends, which lost 4 bases and 4 bases, there was a span of 20 bases. The CDR3 totals 17 residues. The CDR3 bases are TGTGCCAGCAGCTCCCACCAGGGGCTCGGGTTATACAATGAGCAGTTCTTC. Translation: CASSSHQGLGLYNEQFF.

The chain joins TRBV11-2 to TRBJ2-7, with TRBD1 identical over 7 bases. Trimming at V came to 2 bases and at J to 0 bases, leaving 13 bases not matched to a gene. CDR1 and CDR2 from the germline V gene are SGHAT and FQNNGV. The CDR3 has 18 residues. CDR3 nucleotide sequence: TGTGCCAGCAGCTTAAGAATGTTCTTAGGGGACAGCTCCTACGAGCAGTACTTC. This encodes CASSLRMFLGDSSYEQYF.

V gene TRBV30 combines with J gene TRBJ2-7, with 11 bases identical to TRBD2. The CDR3 is made up of 15 amino acids. The V and J ends lost 3 bases and 3 bases, in that order; junction bases with no gene match: 7. Germline V gene data show CDR1 as GTSNPN and CDR2 as SVGIG (reference sequence). The CDR3 reads CAWSPIAGGIYEQYF. The DNA of the CDR3 is TGTGCCTGGAGCCCTATAGCGGGGGGGATCTACGAGCAGTACTTC.

The rearrangement joins TRBV4-3 to TRBJ2-7; 10 bases align to TRBD2. Trimming removed 1 base from V and 3 bases from J; junction bases left unmatched: 0. The CDR3 has 14 amino acids. Germline V gene sequence: CDR1 LGHNA, CDR2 YSLEER. In DNA form, the CDR3 reads TGCGCCAGCAGCCAAGGACTAGCGGGCTACGAGCAGTACTTC. The encoded protein is CASSQGLAGYEQYF.

Notes on this clone: One end of the junction is discordant with germline, which a read error may explain. V and J are TRBV7-9 and TRBJ1-4; no definite D call. The CDR3 is 14 residues long. Per the germline V gene, CDR1 is SEHNR and CDR2 is FQNEAQ (reference sequence). The CDR3 is CSSSLATSTEKLFF. CDR3 nucleotide sequence: TGTTCCAGCAGCTTGGCCACAAGTACTGAAAAACTGTTTTTT.

The chain employs TRBV18 and TRBJ2-5; D is unclear. Germline assignment: CDR1 KGHSH and CDR2 LQKENI. Trimming removed 4 bases at V and 1 base at J, with 10 bases between. There are 14 residues in the CDR3. The CDR3: CASSLTTVQETQYF. CDR3 coding DNA: TGTGCCAGCTCACTAACCACTGTCCAAGAGACCCAGTACTTC.

The genes are TRBV19 and TRBJ2-1, with 9 positions matching TRBD2. CDR3 length: 16 residues. Unmatched junction bases numbered 12, after V lost 3 bases and J lost 9 bases. Germline assignment: CDR1 LNHDA and CDR2 SQIVND (reference sequence). Here the CDR3 DNA reads TGTGCCAGTAGTATGCGGTGGCGGGAGGGCCTGGGTGAGCAGTTCTTC. Amino acid sequence: CASSMRWREGLGEQFF.

V gene TRBV28 combines with J gene TRBJ1-2; D is perhaps TRBD1 (6 bases). V was trimmed by 5 bases and J by 12 bases, leaving 22 bases between them. Germline values: CDR1 MDHEN, CDR2 SYDVKM. CDR3 length equals 14 residues. The CDR3 region is CASSPRRGQPTDTF. The CDR3 DNA reads as TGTGCCAGCAGTCCACGCCGAGGACAGCCCACTGACACCTTC.

The chain carries TRBV10-3 and TRBJ2-4, with D maybe TRBD1 (6 bases). Germline values: CDR1 ENHRY, CDR2 SYGVKD. The V end lost 5 bases, the J end lost 8 bases, and 16 bases lay between the germline ends. The CDR3 is 14 amino acids. CDR3 nucleotides: TGTGCCATCAGTAGTACCTTACAGGGACACATTCAGTACTTC. It is translated as CAISSTLQGHIQYF.

This clone showed up just a few times. The V gene is TRBV28, the J gene TRBJ1-2, with unresolved D. CDR3 length equals 15 residues. The germline CDR1 and CDR2 sequences are MDHEN and SYDVKM. Trimming pared 1 base from V and 3 bases from J, leaving 12 bases between. The CDR3 reads CASSLFWGEHYGYTF. The CDR3 bases are TGTGCCAGCAGTTTATTCTGGGGAGAGCACTATGGCTACACCTTC.

This sequence joins TRBV2 and TRBJ1-1; TRBD1 might be the D (6 bases). Per germline, CDR1 SNHLY and CDR2 FYNNEI. Between the trimmed V and J ends, which lost 6 bases and 3 bases, there was a span of 11 bases. The CDR3 has 13 amino acids. The CDR3 protein is CASSEGGDTEAFF. The CDR3 DNA is TGTGCCAGCAGCGAGGGGGGGGACACTGAAGCTTTCTTT.

The chain has TRBV30 and TRBJ1-3; D perhaps matches TRBD1 (5 bases). Germline CDR1 reads GTSNPN; CDR2 reads SVGIG (reference sequence). The CDR3 is 13 residues long. Trimming removed 4 bases at V and 6 bases at J, with 13 bases between. CDR3 sequence reads: CAWTNSQENTIYF. DNA of the CDR3: TGTGCCTGGACCAACTCACAGGAAAACACCATATATTTT.

This clone has a count of ten or more. The rearrangement uses TRBV4-1 and TRBJ2-7; possible D gene TRBD2, 6 bases. V shed 2 bases and J shed 1 base, with 12 bases lying between them. Per the germline V gene, CDR1 is MGHRA and CDR2 is YSYEKL. This CDR3 has 15 amino acids. The CDR3 DNA sequence: TGCGCCAGCAGCCAACTTTCTAGCGTATCCTACGAGCAGTACTTC. Amino acid sequence: CASSQLSSVSYEQYF.

This clone was seen only a few times. V gene TRBV19 combines with J gene TRBJ1-1, with TRBD1 identical over 7 bases. Germline V gives CDR1 LNHDA, CDR2 SQIVND (reference sequence). This CDR3 region has 14 residues. The trim removed 4 bases at V and 4 bases at J, leaving 6 bases unmatched. The CDR3 loop is CASSTTGVLTEAFF. The CDR3 DNA reads TGTGCCAGTAGTACCACAGGGGTCCTCACTGAAGCTTTCTTT.

The V gene is TRBV5-1, the J gene TRBJ2-5; D call uncertain. V was clipped by 4 bases and J by 3 bases, with 7 bases between them. From germline, CDR1 is SGHRS and CDR2 YFSETQ. The CDR3 contains 12 residues. Here the CDR3 reads CASSVTEETQYF. In nucleotides, the CDR3 is TGCGCCAGCAGCGTCACAGAAGAGACCCAGTACTTC.

This chain joins TRBV7-2 and TRBJ1-3; no clear D gene. The V gene lost 1 base and the J gene lost 3 bases, with 7 bases spanning the gap. CDR3 length: 14 residues. CDR1 is SGHTA, CDR2 FQGNSA, per germline. This CDR3 is CASSLGAGGNTIYF. For the CDR3, the DNA is TGTGCCAGCAGCTTAGGGGCGGGTGGAAACACCATATATTTT.

The table lists this clone with a few counts. The chain carries TRBV19 and TRBJ2-2; the D gene is possibly TRBD1 (5 bases). CDR3 length: 16 amino acids. CDR1 is LNHDA, CDR2 SQIVND, per germline (reference sequence). V was pared by 4 bases and J by 5 bases, with 17 bases between. CDR3 region: CASSKGPQGITGELFF. DNA for the CDR3: TGTGCCAGTAGTAAAGGACCTCAGGGTATAACCGGGGAGCTGTTTTTT.